The clone carrying this TCR beta chain was recorded only once. Its antigen is unidentified. The ends were cut back, 3 bases at V and 3 bases at J, with 18 bases in the middle. The CDR3 has 16 amino acids. Germline CDR1 SQVTM, CDR2 ANQGSEA. This sample was taken from a study of yellow fever vaccine responses in identical twins. General study results and limits: Twins' T cell vaccine responses reportedly looked partly convergent, partly personalized.

Via MiXCR, TCRdb re-called the RT-PCR reads, giving one row per CDR3 protein. Among under 9,000 distinct CDR3 sequences listed, approximately 88% were seen once. Sample: T cells from blood (PBMCs), unsorted or a sorted subset (not recorded which), taken before or after yellow fever vaccination (not recorded which). The TCR sequence derives from a woman aged 18 to 35 who received the yellow fever vaccine. The J gene is TRBJ2-1, the V gene TRBV29-1, with D possibly TRBD2 on 6 matching bases. The CDR3 DNA reads TGCAGCGTTGAGGGGAGGCCAGGGTTTATCTACAATGAGCAGTTCTTC. Translation: CSVEGRPGFIYNEQFF.